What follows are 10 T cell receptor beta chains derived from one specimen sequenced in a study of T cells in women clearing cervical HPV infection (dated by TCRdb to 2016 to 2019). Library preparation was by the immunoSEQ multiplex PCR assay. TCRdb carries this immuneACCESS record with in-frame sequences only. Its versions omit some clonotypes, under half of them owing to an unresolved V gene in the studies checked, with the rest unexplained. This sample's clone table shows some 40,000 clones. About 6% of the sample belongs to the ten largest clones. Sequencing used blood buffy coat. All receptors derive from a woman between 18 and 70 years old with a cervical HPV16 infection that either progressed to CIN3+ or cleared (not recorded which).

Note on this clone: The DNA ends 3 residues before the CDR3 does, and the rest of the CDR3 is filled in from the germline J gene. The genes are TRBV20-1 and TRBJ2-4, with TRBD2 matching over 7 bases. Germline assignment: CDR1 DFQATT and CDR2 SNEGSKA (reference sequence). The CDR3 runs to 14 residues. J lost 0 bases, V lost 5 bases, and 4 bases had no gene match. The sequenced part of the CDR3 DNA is TGCAGTGCTCCGACTAGCTTAGCCAAAAACATT. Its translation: CSAPTSLAKNI. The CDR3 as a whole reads CSAPTSLAKNIQYF.

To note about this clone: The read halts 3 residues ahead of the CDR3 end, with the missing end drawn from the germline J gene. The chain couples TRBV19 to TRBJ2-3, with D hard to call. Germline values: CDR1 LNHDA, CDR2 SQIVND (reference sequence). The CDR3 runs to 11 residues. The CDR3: CASSTVGPQYF. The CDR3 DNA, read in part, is TGTGCCAGCTCGACCGTAGGGCCG.

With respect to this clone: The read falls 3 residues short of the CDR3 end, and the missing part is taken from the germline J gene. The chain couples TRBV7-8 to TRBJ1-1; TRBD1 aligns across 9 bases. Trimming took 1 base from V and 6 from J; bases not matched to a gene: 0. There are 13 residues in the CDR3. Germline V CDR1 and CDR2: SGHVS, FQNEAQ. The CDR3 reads CASSLGDRAEAFF. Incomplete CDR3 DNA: TGTGCCAGCAGCTTAGGGGACAGGGCTGAA. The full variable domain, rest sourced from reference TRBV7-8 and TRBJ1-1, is GAGVSQSPRYKVAKRGQDVALRCDPISGHVSLFWYQQALGQGPEFLTYFQNEAQLDKSGLPSDRFFAERPEGSVSTLKIQRTQQEDSAVYLCASSLGDRAEAFFGQGTRLTVV.

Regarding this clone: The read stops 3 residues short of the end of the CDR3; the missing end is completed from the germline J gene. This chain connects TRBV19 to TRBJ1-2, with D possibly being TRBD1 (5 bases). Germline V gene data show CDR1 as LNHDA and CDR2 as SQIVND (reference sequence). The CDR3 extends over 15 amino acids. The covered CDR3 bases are TGTGCCGCATCGCCGGGACTAGCGGGCACAGATACC. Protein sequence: CAASPGLAGTDT. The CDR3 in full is CAASPGLAGTDTYTF.

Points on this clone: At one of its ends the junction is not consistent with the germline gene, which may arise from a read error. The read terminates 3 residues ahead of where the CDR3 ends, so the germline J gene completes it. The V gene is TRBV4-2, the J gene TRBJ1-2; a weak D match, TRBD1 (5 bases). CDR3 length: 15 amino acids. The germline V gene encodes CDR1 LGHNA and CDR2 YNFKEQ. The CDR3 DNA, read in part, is TGCGCCAGCACCACCAACCCCGGACAAAACTATGGC. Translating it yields CASTTNPGQNYG. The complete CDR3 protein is CASTTNPGQNYGYTF.

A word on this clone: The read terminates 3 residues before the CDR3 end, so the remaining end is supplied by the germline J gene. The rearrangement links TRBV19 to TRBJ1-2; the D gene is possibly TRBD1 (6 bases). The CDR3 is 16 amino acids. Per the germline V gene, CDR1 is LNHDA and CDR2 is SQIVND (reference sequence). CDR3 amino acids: CASSITGNDWTDTYTF. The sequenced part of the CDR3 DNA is TGTGCCAGTAGTATCACGGGCAATGACTGGACAGATACC.

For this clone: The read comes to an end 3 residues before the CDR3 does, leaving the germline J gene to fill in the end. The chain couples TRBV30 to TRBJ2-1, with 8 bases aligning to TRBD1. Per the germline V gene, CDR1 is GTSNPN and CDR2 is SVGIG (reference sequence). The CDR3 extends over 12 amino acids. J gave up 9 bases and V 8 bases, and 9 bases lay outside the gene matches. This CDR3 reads CASSTGVSEQFF. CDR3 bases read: TGTGCCAGTTCGACAGGGGTCAGTGAG.

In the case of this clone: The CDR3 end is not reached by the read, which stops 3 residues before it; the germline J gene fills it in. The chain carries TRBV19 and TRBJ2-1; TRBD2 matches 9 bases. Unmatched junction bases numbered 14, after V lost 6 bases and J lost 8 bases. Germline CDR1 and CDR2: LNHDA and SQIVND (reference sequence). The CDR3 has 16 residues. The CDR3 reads CASRSAQFSGSDEQFF. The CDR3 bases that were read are TGTGCCAGTAGGTCAGCACAGTTTAGCGGGAGCGATGAG.

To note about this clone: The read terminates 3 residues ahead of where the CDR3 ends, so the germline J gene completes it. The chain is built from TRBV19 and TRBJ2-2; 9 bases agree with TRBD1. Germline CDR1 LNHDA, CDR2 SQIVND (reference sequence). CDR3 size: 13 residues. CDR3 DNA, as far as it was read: TGTGCCAGTAGTCAGGACAGGGGAGAAAAG. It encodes CASSQDRGEK. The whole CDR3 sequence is CASSQDRGEKLFF.

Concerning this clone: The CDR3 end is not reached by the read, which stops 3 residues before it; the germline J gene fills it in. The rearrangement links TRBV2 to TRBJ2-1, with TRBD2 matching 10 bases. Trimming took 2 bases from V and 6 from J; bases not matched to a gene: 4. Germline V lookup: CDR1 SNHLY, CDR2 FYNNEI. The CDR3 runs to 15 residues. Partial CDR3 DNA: TGTGCCAGCAGTGAAAGGACTAGCGGACCCAATGAG. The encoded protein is CASSERTSGPNE. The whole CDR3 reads CASSERTSGPNEQFF.